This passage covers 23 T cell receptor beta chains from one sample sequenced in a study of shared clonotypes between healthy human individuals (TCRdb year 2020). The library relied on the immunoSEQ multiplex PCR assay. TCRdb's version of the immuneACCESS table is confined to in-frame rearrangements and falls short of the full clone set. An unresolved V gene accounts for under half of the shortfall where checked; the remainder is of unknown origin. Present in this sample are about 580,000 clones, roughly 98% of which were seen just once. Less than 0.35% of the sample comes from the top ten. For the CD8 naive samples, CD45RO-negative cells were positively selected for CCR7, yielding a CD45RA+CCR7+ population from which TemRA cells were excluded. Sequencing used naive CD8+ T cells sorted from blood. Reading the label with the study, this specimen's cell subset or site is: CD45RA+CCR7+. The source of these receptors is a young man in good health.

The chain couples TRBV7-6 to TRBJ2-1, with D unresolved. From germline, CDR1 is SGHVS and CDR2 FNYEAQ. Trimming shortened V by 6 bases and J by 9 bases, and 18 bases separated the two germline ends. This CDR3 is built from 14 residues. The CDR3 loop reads CASSSGWGEGEQFF. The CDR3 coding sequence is TGTGCCAGCAGTTCTGGATGGGGTGAAGGTGAGCAGTTCTTC.

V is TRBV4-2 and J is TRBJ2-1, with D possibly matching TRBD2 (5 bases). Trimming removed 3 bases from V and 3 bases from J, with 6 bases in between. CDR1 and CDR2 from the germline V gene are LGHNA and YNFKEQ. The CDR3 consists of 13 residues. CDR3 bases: TGTGCCAGCAGCCACGACTACTACAATGAGCAGTTCTTC. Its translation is CASSHDYYNEQFF.

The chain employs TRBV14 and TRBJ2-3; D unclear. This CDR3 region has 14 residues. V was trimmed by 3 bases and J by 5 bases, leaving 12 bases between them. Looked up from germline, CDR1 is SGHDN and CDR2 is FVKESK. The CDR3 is CASSQEIPGDTQYF. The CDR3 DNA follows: TGTGCCAGCAGCCAGGAAATACCCGGAGATACGCAGTATTTT.

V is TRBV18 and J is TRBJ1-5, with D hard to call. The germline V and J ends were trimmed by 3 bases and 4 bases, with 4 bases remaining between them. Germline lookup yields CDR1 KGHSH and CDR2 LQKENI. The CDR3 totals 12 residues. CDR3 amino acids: CASSPSNQPQHF. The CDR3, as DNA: TGTGCCAGCTCACCCTCGAATCAGCCCCAGCATTTT.

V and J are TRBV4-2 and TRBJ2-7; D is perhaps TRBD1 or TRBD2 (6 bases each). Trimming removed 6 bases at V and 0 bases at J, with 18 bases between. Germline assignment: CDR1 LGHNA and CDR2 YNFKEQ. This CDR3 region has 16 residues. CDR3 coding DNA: TGTGCCAGCAGTGACGGGCGGGACACCAGCTCCTACGAGCAGTACTTC. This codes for CASSDGRDTSSYEQYF.

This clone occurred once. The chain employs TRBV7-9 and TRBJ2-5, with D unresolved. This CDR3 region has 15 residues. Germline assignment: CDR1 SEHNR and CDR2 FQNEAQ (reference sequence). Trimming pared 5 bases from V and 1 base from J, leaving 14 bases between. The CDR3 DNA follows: TGTGCCAGCAGCCCCCGCCCGAAGACCCAAGAGACCCAGTACTTC. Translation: CASSPRPKTQETQYF.

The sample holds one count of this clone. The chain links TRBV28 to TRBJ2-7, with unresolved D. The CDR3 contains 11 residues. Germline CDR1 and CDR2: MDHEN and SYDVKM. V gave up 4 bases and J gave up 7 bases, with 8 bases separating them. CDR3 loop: CASSSRWEQYF. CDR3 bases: TGTGCCAGCAGTTCCCGTTGGGAGCAGTACTTC.

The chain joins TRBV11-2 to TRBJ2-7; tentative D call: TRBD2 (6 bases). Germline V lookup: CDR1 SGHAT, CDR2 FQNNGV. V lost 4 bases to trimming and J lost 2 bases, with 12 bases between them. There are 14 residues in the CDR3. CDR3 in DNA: TGTGCCAGCAGCTGGGGGGACGGGGCCTACGAGCAGTACTTC. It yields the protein CASSWGDGAYEQYF.

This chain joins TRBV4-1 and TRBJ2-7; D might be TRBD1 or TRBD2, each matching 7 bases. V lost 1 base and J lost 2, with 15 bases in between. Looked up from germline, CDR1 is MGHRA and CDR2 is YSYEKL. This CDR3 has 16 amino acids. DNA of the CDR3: TGCGCCAGCAGCCAAGTGGGAGGGGGCGCCCCCTACGAGCAGTACTTC. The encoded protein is CASSQVGGGAPYEQYF.

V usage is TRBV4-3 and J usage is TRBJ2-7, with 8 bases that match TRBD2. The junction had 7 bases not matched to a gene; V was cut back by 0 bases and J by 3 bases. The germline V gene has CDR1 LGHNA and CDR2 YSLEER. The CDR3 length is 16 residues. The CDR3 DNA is TGCGCCAGCAGCCAAGAAGGGGTAGCGGGATTCTACGAGCAGTACTTC. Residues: CASSQEGVAGFYEQYF.

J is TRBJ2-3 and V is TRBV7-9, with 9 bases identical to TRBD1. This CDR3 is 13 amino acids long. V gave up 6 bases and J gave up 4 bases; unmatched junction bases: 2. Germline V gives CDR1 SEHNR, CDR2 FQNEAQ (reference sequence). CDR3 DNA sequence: TGTGCCAGCAGAACAGGGGGCGCAGATACGCAGTATTTT. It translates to CASRTGGADTQYF.

CDR3 nucleotide sequence: TGTGCCAGCAGTGAATTGGGGGGCGCCCCCGGGGAGCTGTTTTTT. Translation: CASSELGGAPGELFF. The V gene is TRBV25-1, the J gene TRBJ2-2; D possibly uses TRBD1 or TRBD2 (6 bases each). Germline CDR1 reads MGHDK; CDR2 reads SYGVNS. V lost 1 base and J 6 bases, leaving 12 bases between the germline ends. The CDR3 extends over 15 amino acids.

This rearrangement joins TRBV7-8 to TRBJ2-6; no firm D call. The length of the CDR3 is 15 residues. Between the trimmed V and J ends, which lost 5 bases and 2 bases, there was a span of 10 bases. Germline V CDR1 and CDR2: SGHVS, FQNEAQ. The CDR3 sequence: CASSPGPPGANVLTF. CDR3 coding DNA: TGTGCCAGCAGCCCCGGCCCCCCTGGGGCCAACGTCCTGACTTTC.

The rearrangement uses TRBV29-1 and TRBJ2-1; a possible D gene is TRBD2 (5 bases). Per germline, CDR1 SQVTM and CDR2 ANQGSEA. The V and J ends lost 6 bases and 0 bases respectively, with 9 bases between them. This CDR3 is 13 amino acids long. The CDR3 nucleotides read TGCAGCGTCGAACTAGTCTCCTACAATGAGCAGTTCTTC. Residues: CSVELVSYNEQFF.

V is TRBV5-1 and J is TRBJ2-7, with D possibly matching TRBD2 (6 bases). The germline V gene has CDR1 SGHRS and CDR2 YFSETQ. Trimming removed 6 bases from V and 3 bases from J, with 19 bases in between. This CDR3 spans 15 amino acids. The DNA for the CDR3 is TGCGCCAGCACCCCCGGGGCTAGCGAGTTCTACGAGCAGTACTTC. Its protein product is CASTPGASEFYEQYF.

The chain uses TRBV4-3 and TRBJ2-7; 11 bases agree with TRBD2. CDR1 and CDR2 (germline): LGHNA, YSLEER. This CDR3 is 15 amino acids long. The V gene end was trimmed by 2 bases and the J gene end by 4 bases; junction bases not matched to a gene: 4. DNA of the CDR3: TGCGCCAGCAGCCAATCGGTAGCGGGAGGGTACGAGCAGTACTTC. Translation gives CASSQSVAGGYEQYF.

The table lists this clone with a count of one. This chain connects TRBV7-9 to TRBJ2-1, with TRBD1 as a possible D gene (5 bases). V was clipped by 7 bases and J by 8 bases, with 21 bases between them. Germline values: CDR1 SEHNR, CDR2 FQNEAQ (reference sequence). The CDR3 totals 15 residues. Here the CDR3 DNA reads TGTGCCAGCAACAGGACCAACAGGCCTCGGCATGAGCAGTTCTTC. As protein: CASNRTNRPRHEQFF.

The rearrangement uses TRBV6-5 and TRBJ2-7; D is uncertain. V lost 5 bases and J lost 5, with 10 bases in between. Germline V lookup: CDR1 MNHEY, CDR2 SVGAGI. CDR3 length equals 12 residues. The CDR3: CASSAYNHEQYF. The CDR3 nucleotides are TGTGCCAGCAGTGCATACAACCACGAGCAGTACTTC.

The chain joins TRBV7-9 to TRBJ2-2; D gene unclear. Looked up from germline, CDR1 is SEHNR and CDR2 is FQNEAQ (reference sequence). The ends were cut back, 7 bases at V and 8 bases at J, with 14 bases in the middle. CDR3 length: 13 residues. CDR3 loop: CASNPTATGELFF. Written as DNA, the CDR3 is TGTGCCAGCAACCCTACGGCGACTGGGGAGCTGTTTTTT. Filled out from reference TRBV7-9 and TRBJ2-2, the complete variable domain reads DTGVSQNPRHKITKRGQNVTFRCDPISEHNRLYWYRQTLGQGPEFLTYFQNEAQLEKSRLLSDRFSAERPKGSFSTLEIQRTEQGDSAMYLCASNPTATGELFFGEGSRLTVL.

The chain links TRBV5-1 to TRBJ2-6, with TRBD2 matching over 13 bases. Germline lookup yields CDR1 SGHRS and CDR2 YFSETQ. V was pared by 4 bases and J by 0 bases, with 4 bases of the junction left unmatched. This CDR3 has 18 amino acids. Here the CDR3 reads CASSGGLAGLSGANVLTF. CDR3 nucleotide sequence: TGCGCCAGCAGCGGGGGACTAGCGGGACTCTCTGGGGCCAACGTCCTGACTTTC. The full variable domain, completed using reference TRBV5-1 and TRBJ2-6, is KAGVTQTPRYLIKTRGQQVTLSCSPISGHRSVSWYQQTPGQGLQFLFEYFSETQRNKGNFPGRFSGRQFSNSRSEMNVSTLELGDSALYLCASSGGLAGLSGANVLTFGAGSRLTVL.

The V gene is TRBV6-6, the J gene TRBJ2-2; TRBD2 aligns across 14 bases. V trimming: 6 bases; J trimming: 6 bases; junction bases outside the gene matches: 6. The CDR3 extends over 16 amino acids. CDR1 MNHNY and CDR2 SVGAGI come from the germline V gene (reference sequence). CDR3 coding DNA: TGTGCCAGCAGAGAGACTAGCGGGAGGGCTTCCGGGGAGCTGTTTTTT. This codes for CASRETSGRASGELFF.

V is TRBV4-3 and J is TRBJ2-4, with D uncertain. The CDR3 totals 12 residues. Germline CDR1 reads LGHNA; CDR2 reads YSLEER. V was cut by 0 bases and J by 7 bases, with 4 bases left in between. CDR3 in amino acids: CASSQDANIQYF. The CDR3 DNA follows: TGCGCCAGCAGCCAAGATGCCAACATTCAGTACTTC.

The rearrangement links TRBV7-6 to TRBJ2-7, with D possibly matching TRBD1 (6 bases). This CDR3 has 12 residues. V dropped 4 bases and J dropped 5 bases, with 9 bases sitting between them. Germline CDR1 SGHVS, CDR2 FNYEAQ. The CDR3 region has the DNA TGTGCCAGCAGCTCCACAGGGCACGAGCAGTACTTC. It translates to CASSSTGHEQYF.